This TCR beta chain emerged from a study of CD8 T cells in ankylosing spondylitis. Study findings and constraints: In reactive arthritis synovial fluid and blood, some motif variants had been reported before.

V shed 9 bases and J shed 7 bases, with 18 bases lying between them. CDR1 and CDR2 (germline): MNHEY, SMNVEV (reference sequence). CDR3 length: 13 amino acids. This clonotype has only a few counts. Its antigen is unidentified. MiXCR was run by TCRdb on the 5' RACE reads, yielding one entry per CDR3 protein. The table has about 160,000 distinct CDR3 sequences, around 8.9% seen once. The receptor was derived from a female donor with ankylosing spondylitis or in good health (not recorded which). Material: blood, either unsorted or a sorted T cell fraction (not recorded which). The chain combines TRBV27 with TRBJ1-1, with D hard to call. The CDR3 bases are TGTGCCAGTTCCCATGGGGTCTCTTATGAAGCTTTCTTT. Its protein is CASSHGVSYEAFF.